This T cell receptor (beta chain) comes out of a study of shared clonotypes between healthy human individuals. Regarding this clone: Other DNA variants within this sample encode the same CDR3.

Profiled with immunoSEQ multiplex PCR; TCRdb holds only in-frame clones, not every one. This table holds approximately 620,000 clones, roughly 97% found once. Sequencing was done on a sample of naive CD4+ T cells sorted from blood. Noted subset: CD45RA+ positively selected. The TCR comes from a woman aged 30 to 39 in good health.

The CDR3 spells CASSLLAGDYEQYF. CDR3 nucleotides: TGCGCCAGCAGCTTACTAGCGGGGGACTACGAGCAGTACTTC. This rearrangement joins TRBV5-1 to TRBJ2-7; 11 nucleotides line up with TRBD2. Germline V gene sequence: CDR1 SGHRS, CDR2 YFSETQ. Trimming cost V 2 bases and J 3 bases; bases outside gene matches: 1. This CDR3 spans 14 amino acids.